A selection of T cell receptor beta chains follows, all from one sample in a study of blood T cell repertoires in COVID-19. TCRdb keeps only in-frame clones here, not all; method: immunoSEQ multiplex PCR. The sample records about 260,000 clones, about 86% being singletons. Source material: peripheral blood. These receptors all stem from a man aged 25 to 45 with active or convalescent COVID-19. CDR3s include the opening cysteine and the closing phenylalanine or tryptophan. The D gene is left open where the match is weak. Expanded clones are given a class, and other clones once, few, many or no size at all.

>-|TRBV11-2|TRBJ2-5|15|TRBD2
CASSSKRGGGETQYF
TGTGCCAGCAGCTCGAAGCGGGGGGGCGGGGAGACCCAGTACTTC
>-|TRBV5-1|TRBJ2-2|15|TRBD1
CASSLDRGDTGELFF
TGCGCCAGCAGCTTGGACAGGGGAGACACCGGGGAGCTGTTTTTT
>once|TRBV10-1|TRBJ2-3|14|TRBD2
CASSESGGFDTQYF
TGCGCCAGCAGTGAGTCCGGGGGGTTCGATACGCAGTATTTT
>-|TRBV19|TRBJ2-5|14|-
CASSMTGPQETQYF
TGTGCCAGTAGTATGACGGGTCCACAAGAGACCCAGTACTTC
>-|TRBV7-2|TRBJ1-5|15|-
CASSLSGGSNQPQHF
TGTGCCAGCAGCTTATCGGGGGGAAGCAATCAGCCCCAGCATTTT
>-|TRBV13|TRBJ1-3|15|-
CASSPLQGTGNTIYF
TGTGCCAGCAGCCCGCTACAGGGAACTGGAAACACCATATATTTT
>once|TRBV2|TRBJ1-6|14|-
CASSATGYGSPLHF
TGTGCCAGCAGCGCCACAGGGTATGGTTCACCCCTCCACTTT
>-|TRBV7-3|TRBJ2-1|15|-
CASSLGQSRGDEQFF
TGTGCCAGCAGCTTAGGACAGAGTAGGGGCGATGAGCAGTTCTTC
>-|TRBV7-9|TRBJ1-2|15|-
CASSLGPPGLDGYTF
TGTGCCAGCAGCTTAGGCCCTCCCGGCCTAGATGGCTACACCTTC
>once|TRBV7-9|TRBJ2-7|14|TRBD1
CASSLDRAPYEQYF
TGTGCCAGCAGCCTGGACAGGGCGCCCTACGAGCAGTACTTC
>-|TRBV9|TRBJ1-1|16|TRBD1
CASSVMPGGFGTEAFF
TGTGCCAGCAGCGTTATGCCAGGGGGCTTCGGCACTGAAGCTTTCTTT
>once|TRBV6-2/TRBV6-3|TRBJ2-7|21|TRBD2
CASSYKLPRTSGGKSSYEQYF
TGTGCCAGCAGTTACAAACTCCCAAGGACTAGCGGGGGAAAGAGCTCCTACGAGCAGTACTTC
>once|TRBV11-2|TRBJ2-1|14|TRBD2
CASSSGTRQIKQFF
TGTGCCAGCAGCTCCGGGACTAGACAAATTAAGCAGTTCTTC
>-|TRBV5-8|TRBJ1-1|15|-
CASSLLAGGSTEAFF
TGTGCCAGCAGCTTGCTGGCGGGCGGCAGTACTGAAGCTTTCTTT
>-|TRBV19|TRBJ1-6|14|-
CASTAGRVNSPLHF
TGTGCCAGTACAGCCGGGCGGGTGAATTCACCCCTCCACTTT
>-|TRBV15|TRBJ1-6|18|-
CATSRETQVWPYNSPLHF
TGTGCCACCAGCAGAGAGACCCAGGTTTGGCCCTATAATTCACCCCTCCACTTT
>-|TRBV9|TRBJ2-3|16|TRBD1
CASSPARGQSTDTQYF
TGTGCCAGCAGCCCCGCCAGGGGGCAAAGCACAGATACGCAGTATTTT
>-|TRBV6-4|TRBJ2-3|15|-
CASSTSGGATDTQYF
TGTGCCAGCAGTACTTCTGGGGGGGCAACAGATACGCAGTATTTT
>-|TRBV3-1/TRBV3-2|TRBJ1-4|16|-
CASSQDPRGTNEKLFF
TGTGCCAGCAGCCAAGACCCCAGGGGTACTAATGAAAAACTGTTTTTT
>-|TRBV30|TRBJ2-3|16|TRBD2
CAWSVSLAGGLDTQYF
TGTGCCTGGAGTGTATCTCTAGCGGGGGGTTTAGATACGCAGTATTTT
>few|TRBV6-5|TRBJ2-7|13|TRBD1
CASRTGANHEQYF
TGTGCCAGCAGGACAGGGGCGAACCACGAGCAGTACTTC
>-|TRBV5-1|TRBJ1-1|14|TRBD1
CASSRQGENTEAFF
TGCGCCAGCAGCCGACAGGGTGAGAACACTGAAGCTTTCTTT
>-|TRBV19|TRBJ2-5|14|-
CASSMSAQLETQYF
TGTGCCAGTAGTATGTCAGCGCAATTGGAGACCCAGTACTTC
>-|TRBV18|TRBJ2-3|14|-
CASSYRGSTDTQYF
TGTGCCAGCTCGTATCGGGGAAGCACAGATACGCAGTATTTT
>few|TRBV25-1|TRBJ1-2|11|-
CASQGRYGYTF
TGTGCCAGCCAGGGGCGTTATGGCTACACCTTC
>-|TRBV11-2|TRBJ2-1|14|-
CASSPSGQINEQFF
TGTGCCAGCAGCCCTTCTGGACAGATTAATGAGCAGTTCTTC
>-|TRBV20-1|TRBJ2-7|11|-
CSARDLYEQYF
TGCAGTGCTAGAGATCTCTACGAGCAGTACTTC
>-|TRBV5-6|TRBJ2-7|15|-
CASSLSGDLFREQYF
TGTGCCAGCAGCTTGTCGGGGGATCTCTTCCGCGAGCAGTACTTC
>-|TRBV10-2|TRBJ1-4|14|-
CASRDSATNEKLFF
TGCGCCAGCAGGGACAGTGCAACTAATGAAAAACTGTTTTTT
>once|TRBV5-6|TRBJ1-6|15|TRBD1
CASSPDRGLLSPLHF
TGTGCCAGCAGCCCAGACAGGGGCCTCTTATCGCCCCTCCACTTT
>-|TRBV5-4|TRBJ1-1|17|-
CASSSAPGPDYNTEAFF
TGTGCCAGCAGCTCCGCCCCAGGTCCGGACTACAACACTGAAGCTTTCTTT
>few|TRBV5-5|TRBJ2-5|16|TRBD1
CASSLATAGGRETQYF
TGTGCCAGCAGCTTGGCCACAGCAGGGGGCAGGGAGACCCAGTACTTC